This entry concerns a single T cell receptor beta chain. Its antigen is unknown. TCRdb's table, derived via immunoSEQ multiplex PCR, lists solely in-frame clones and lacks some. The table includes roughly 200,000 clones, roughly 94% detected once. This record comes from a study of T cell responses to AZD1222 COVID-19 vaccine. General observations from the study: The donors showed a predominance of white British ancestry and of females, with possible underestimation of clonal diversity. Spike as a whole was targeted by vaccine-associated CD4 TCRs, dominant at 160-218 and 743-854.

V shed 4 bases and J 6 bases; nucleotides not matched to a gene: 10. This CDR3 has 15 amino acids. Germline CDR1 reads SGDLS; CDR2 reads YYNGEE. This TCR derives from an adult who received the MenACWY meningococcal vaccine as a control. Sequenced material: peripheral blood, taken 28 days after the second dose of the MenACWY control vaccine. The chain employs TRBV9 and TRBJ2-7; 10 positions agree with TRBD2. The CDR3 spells CASSPSGRAVFEQYF. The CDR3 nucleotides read TGTGCCAGCAGCCCAAGCGGGAGGGCCGTCTTCGAGCAGTACTTC.